Presented here are 23 T cell receptor beta chains from one specimen sequenced in a study of regulatory T cells in long-lasting Graves disease. Time point defined: newly diagnosed GD, antithyroid drugs for less than 3 months. The authors made the TCR library using RNA they extracted from PBMCs. CDR3 regions were amplified by Arm-PCR using iRepertoire HTBI primers to build TCR beta libraries. One entry per CDR3 protein results from TCRdb running MiXCR on the multiplex PCR reads. This repertoire shows about 380,000 distinct CDR3 sequences, 15% to 18% found once; its top ten account for 20% to 25%. The sequences come from peripheral blood mononuclear cells (PBMCs), collected at new diagnosis, from a patient treated with antithyroid drugs. The receptors originated from a female donor with Graves disease.

This clonotype has only one observation. A clone one base away is much larger, so this may be a read error. This chain joins TRBV6-5 and TRBJ1-1; no clear D gene. Germline CDR1 and CDR2: MNHEY and SVGAGI. There are 14 residues in the CDR3. CDR3 residues: CASNYDPLNTEAFF. In DNA form, the CDR3 reads TGTGCCAGCAATTACGATCCACTAAACACTGAAGCTTTCTTT.

About this clonotype itself: A read error is possible here, since a much larger clone lies one base away. The genes are TRBV9 and TRBJ2-1; TRBD2 is a possible D gene (6 bases). This CDR3 comprises 15 residues. Trimming pared 0 bases from V and 1 base from J, leaving 8 bases between. Germline V gives CDR1 SGDLS, CDR2 YYNGEE. CDR3 sequence reads: CASSVAAGSYNEQFF. CDR3 nucleotide sequence: TGTGCCAGCAGCGTAGCGGCGGGGTCCTACAATGAGCAGTTCTTC.

The V and J genes are TRBV11-2 and TRBJ2-1; either TRBD1 or TRBD2 may fit D (5 bases each). This CDR3 has 14 amino acids. V was pared by 5 bases and J by 4 bases, with 12 bases between. Germline CDR1 reads SGHAT; CDR2 reads FQNNGV. The CDR3 DNA sequence: TGTGCCAGCAGCACAGGACTTTTATACAATGAGCAGTTCTTC. Protein: CASSTGLLYNEQFF.

The sample holds many counts of this clonotype. V usage is TRBV7-2 and J usage is TRBJ2-1; 8 bases fit TRBD1. The germline V gene encodes CDR1 SGHTA and CDR2 FQGNSA. V lost 1 base and J lost 6; bases outside the gene matches: 2. The CDR3 has 14 amino acids. CDR3 DNA: TGTGCCAGCAGCTTAGAACAGGGGGGCAATGAGCAGTTCTTC. As protein: CASSLEQGGNEQFF.

The table lists this clonotype with a few counts. The chain is built from TRBV7-9 and TRBJ2-7; D ambiguous. Trimming left V 8 bases short and J 4 bases short, with 15 bases between. There are 13 residues in the CDR3. Germline V gene data show CDR1 as SEHNR and CDR2 as FQNEAQ (reference sequence). The CDR3 reads CASLDDRGYEQYF. Here the CDR3 DNA reads TGTGCCAGCCTGGATGATAGAGGATACGAGCAGTACTTC.

This clonotype was seen a single time. CDR3 sequence: CASSLSGAGETQYF. The CDR3 nucleotides read TGTGCCAGCAGCTTGTCGGGGGCTGGAGAGACCCAGTACTTC. The chain couples TRBV5-4 to TRBJ2-5, with D perhaps TRBD1 or TRBD2 (6 bases each). The CDR3 runs 14 residues. Trimming stripped 1 base from V and 4 bases from J, with 11 bases between. Germline CDR1 SGHNT, CDR2 YYREEE (reference sequence).

This clonotype has at least ten counts. The V and J genes are TRBV6-2 or TRBV6-3 and TRBJ2-1; D is perhaps TRBD1 (5 bases). Trimming took 6 bases from V and 7 from J, leaving 10 bases between them. Per germline, CDR1 MNHEY and CDR2 SVGEGT. The CDR3 is made up of 12 amino acids. The DNA for the CDR3 is TGTGCCAGCAGACAGGCGCCGAATGAGCAGTTCTTC. Its protein is CASRQAPNEQFF.

The sample holds many counts of this clonotype. This chain links TRBV12-3 or TRBV12-4 with TRBJ2-5, with D possibly matching TRBD2 (5 bases). This CDR3 is built from 12 residues. Trimming took 6 bases from V and 5 from J, leaving 10 bases between them. For the CDR3, the DNA is TGTGCCAGCAGCCCCCGGAGGGAGACCCAGTACTTC. Translated, it gives CASSPRRETQYF.

This clonotype was observed a handful of times. V and J are TRBV7-2 and TRBJ2-1, with 10 nucleotides matching TRBD1. The CDR3 runs to 15 residues. After removal of 5 bases from V and 6 bases from J, the junction contained 7 bases not matched to a gene. Germline CDR1 and CDR2: SGHTA and FQGNSA. The DNA for the CDR3 is TGTGCCAGCAGCCCCGTGGACAGGGGGGCCAATGAGCAGTTCTTC. Residues: CASSPVDRGANEQFF.

This clonotype was seen ten or more times. This rearrangement joins TRBV12-3 or TRBV12-4 to TRBJ1-1; D not resolved. There are 14 residues in the CDR3. Trimming removed 7 bases at V and 0 bases at J, with 12 bases between. The CDR3 is CASTSVTLNTEAFF. CDR3 nucleotides: TGTGCCAGCACCTCCGTGACCCTGAACACTGAAGCTTTCTTT.

Many counts were recorded for this clonotype. The chain has TRBV2 and TRBJ1-2; TRBD1 matches 7 bases. Trimming removed 6 bases from V and 4 bases from J; junction bases left unmatched: 8. The CDR3 covers 14 residues. The germline gives CDR1 SNHLY, CDR2 FYNNEI. The CDR3 sequence is CASRTGQRTYGYTF. CDR3 nucleotide sequence: TGTGCCAGCAGGACGGGACAGAGAACCTATGGCTACACCTTC.

This chain joins TRBV20-1 and TRBJ1-6; 9 bases line up with TRBD1. V lost 6 bases and J lost 10; bases outside the gene matches: 10. CDR3 length: 14 residues. Germline CDR1 reads DFQATT; CDR2 reads SNEGSKA (reference sequence). CDR3 loop: CSALTGTGLSPLHF. DNA of the CDR3: TGCAGTGCCCTTACCGGGACAGGGTTGTCACCCCTCCACTTT.

This clonotype appeared many times. The chain is built from TRBV29-1 and TRBJ2-1; 7 bases fit TRBD2. Looked up from germline, CDR1 is SQVTM and CDR2 is ANQGSEA. CDR3 length: 14 amino acids. V gave up 3 bases and J gave up 2 bases; unmatched junction bases: 4. Here the CDR3 DNA reads TGCAGCGTTGATTTTAGCGGGCCCTACAATGAGCAGTTCTTC. Translated: CSVDFSGPYNEQFF.

This clonotype has at least ten counts. The J gene is TRBJ1-2, the V gene TRBV20-1; tentatively, D is TRBD1 (6 bases). The CDR3 extends over 13 amino acids. V lost 6 bases to trimming and J lost 6 bases, with 17 bases between them. Germline-derived CDR1 and CDR2 are DFQATT and SNEGSKA (reference sequence). CDR3 DNA: TGCAGTGCCCCCCCGGCAGGGGCTCATGGCTACACCTTC. Protein product: CSAPPAGAHGYTF.

The CDR3 here is CASSLLGQAGGPRETQYF. The DNA of the CDR3 is TGTGCCAGCAGCTTGTTGGGGCAAGCGGGGGGGCCGAGGGAGACCCAGTACTTC. The rearrangement joins TRBV5-4 to TRBJ2-5; 10 bases map to TRBD2. Per the germline V gene, CDR1 is SGHNT and CDR2 is YYREEE (reference sequence). V trimming: 1 base; J trimming: 5 bases; junction bases outside the gene matches: 14. There are 18 residues in the CDR3. Variable domain in full (rest from reference TRBV5-4 and TRBJ2-5): ETGVTQSPTHLIKTRGQQVTLRCSSQSGHNTVSWYQQALGQGPQFIFQYYREEENGRGNFPPRFSGLQFPNYSSELNVNALELDDSALYLCASSLLGQAGGPRETQYFGPGTRLLVL.

This clonotype was detected many times. As DNA, the CDR3 is TGTGCCAGCAGTGCAAGCGGGCAGGGGGTACCCCAGCATTTT. Translated: CASSASGQGVPQHF. J is TRBJ1-5 and V is TRBV12-3 or TRBV12-4, with 7 nucleotides matching TRBD1. J was trimmed by 10 bases and V by 5 bases; bases with no gene match: 11. The CDR3 covers 14 residues.

This clonotype was seen repeatedly, ten times or more. This likely reflects a read error, since a far larger clone is one base away. V usage is TRBV7-9 and J usage is TRBJ2-3; TRBD1 agrees at 7 bases. TRBJ2-7 matches the DNA end more closely, so the J call is doubtful. Germline CDR1 reads SEHNR; CDR2 reads FQNEAQ (reference sequence). The CDR3 extends over 17 amino acids. CDR3 DNA sequence: TGTGCCAGCAGTCAAACCGCAACCGGGGACAGCGCCTACGAGCAGTACTTC. Its protein is CASSQTATGDSAYEQYF.

This clonotype was found many times. V is TRBV30 and J is TRBJ2-2; D is perhaps TRBD1 or TRBD2 (5 bases each). The length of the CDR3 is 14 residues. The V end lost 8 bases, the J end lost 3 bases, and 16 bases lay between the germline ends. The germline V gene encodes CDR1 GTSNPN and CDR2 SVGIG (reference sequence). The CDR3 nucleotides are TGTGCCGGTGGCCCGGGGCGGGACACCGGGGAGCTGTTTTTT. Translating gives CAGGPGRDTGELFF.

The chain employs TRBV7-3 and TRBJ2-1; TRBD1 matches 10 bases. The germline V gene has CDR1 SGHTA and CDR2 FQGTGA. The length of the CDR3 is 14 residues. J gave up 5 bases and V 5 bases, and 3 bases lay outside the gene matches. The CDR3 region is CASSNGQGDNEQFF. For the CDR3, the DNA is TGTGCCAGCAGCAATGGACAGGGGGACAATGAGCAGTTCTTC.

This clonotype was found many times. The chain joins TRBV5-1 to TRBJ1-3; possibly TRBD1 for D (5 bases). V dropped 0 bases and J dropped 0 bases, with 16 bases sitting between them. The CDR3 is 18 residues long. Germline V gene lookup returns CDR1 SGHRS and CDR2 YFSETQ. CDR3 residues: CASSLERGGAYSGNTIYF. In nucleotides, the CDR3 is TGCGCCAGCAGCTTGGAACGAGGAGGGGCCTACTCTGGAAACACCATATATTTT. Full variable domain (remainder filled in from reference TRBV5-1 and TRBJ1-3): KAGVTQTPRYLIKTRGQQVTLSCSPISGHRSVSWYQQTPGQGLQFLFEYFSETQRNKGNFPGRFSGRQFSNSRSEMNVSTLELGDSALYLCASSLERGGAYSGNTIYFGEGSWLTVV.

This clonotype was detected ten times or more. The V gene is TRBV27, the J gene TRBJ2-1, with no clear D. CDR3 length: 17 residues. The germline gives CDR1 MNHEY, CDR2 SMNVEV (reference sequence). Trimming shortened V by 3 bases and J by 4 bases, and 19 bases separated the two germline ends. CDR3 loop: CASSLVTDLTIYNEQFF. The CDR3 nucleotides read TGTGCCAGCAGTTTGGTAACCGACCTCACTATATACAATGAGCAGTTCTTC.

This clonotype was observed many times. V and J are TRBV12-5 and TRBJ2-3, with D possibly matching TRBD1 (6 bases). The germline gives CDR1 LGHNT, CDR2 FRNRAP. The V and J ends lost 1 base and 2 bases respectively, with 13 bases between them. The CDR3 sequence is 16 residues long. The CDR3 here is CASGLGTGIYTDTQYF. CDR3 nucleotides: TGTGCTAGTGGTTTGGGAACAGGGATTTACACAGATACGCAGTATTTT. Full variable domain (rest looked up from reference TRBV12-5 and TRBJ2-3): DARVTQTPRHKVTEMGQEVTMRCQPILGHNTVFWYRQTMMQGLELLAYFRNRAPLDDSGMPKDRFSAEMPDATLATLKIQPSEPRDSAVYFCASGLGTGIYTDTQYFGPGTRLTVL.

This clonotype was recorded at least ten times. This chain connects TRBV6-5 to TRBJ2-1; D call uncertain. The CDR3 is made up of 15 amino acids. V was shortened by 0 bases and J by 7 bases, with 13 bases between the two germline ends. CDR1 is MNHEY and CDR2 is SVGAGI in the germline V gene. As DNA, the CDR3 is TGTGCCAGCAGTTACTCCAGGACCTTAGGGAATGAGCAGTTCTTC. Protein: CASSYSRTLGNEQFF.